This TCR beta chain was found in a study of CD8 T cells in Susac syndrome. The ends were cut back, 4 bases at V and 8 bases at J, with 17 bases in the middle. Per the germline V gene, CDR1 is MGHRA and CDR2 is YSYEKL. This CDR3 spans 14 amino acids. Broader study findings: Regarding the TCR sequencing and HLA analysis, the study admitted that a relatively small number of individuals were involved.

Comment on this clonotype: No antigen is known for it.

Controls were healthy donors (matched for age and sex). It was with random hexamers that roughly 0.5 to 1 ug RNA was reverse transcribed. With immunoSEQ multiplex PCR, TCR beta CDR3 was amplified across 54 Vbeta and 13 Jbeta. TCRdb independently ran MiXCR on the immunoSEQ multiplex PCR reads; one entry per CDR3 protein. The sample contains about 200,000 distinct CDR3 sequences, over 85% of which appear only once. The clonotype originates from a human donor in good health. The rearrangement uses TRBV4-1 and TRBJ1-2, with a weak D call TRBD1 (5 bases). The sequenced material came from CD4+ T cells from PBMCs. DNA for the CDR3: TGCGCCAGCAGCCCCCTCGGAGGGGCCGTAGGCTACACCTTC. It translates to CASSPLGGAVGYTF.